These T cell receptor beta chains were read from a single sample in a study of molecular identifiers for immune sequencing clone quantification. TCRdb fed the PCR reads into MiXCR, producing one record per CDR3 protein. Of more than 250,000 distinct CDR3 sequences in the sample, roughly 23% were seen once. The specimen was naive CD8+ T cells from blood, with Jurkat cell RNA spiked in. Every receptor here comes from a human donor in good health. Some libraries in this study had Jurkat cell RNA spiked in. CDR3s leave out the opening cysteine and the closing phenylalanine or tryptophan. The D gene is left open where the match is weak. Some rows mark clone size as missing; the rest say once, few, many or name a class of expanded clone.

V gene: TRBV6-2/TRBV6-3; CDR3 length: 13; clone size: -; D gene: TRBD2; CDR3 protein: ASSTRDYLFYEQY
V gene: TRBV6-2/TRBV6-3; CDR3 length: 11; clone size: -; D gene: -; CDR3 protein: ASSTGAHQPQH
V gene: TRBV12-3/TRBV12-4; CDR3 length: 10; clone size: many; D gene: -; CDR3 protein: ASSLDRYTIY
V gene: TRBV11-2; CDR3 length: 13; clone size: -; D gene: -; CDR3 protein: ASSSDGEQSYEQY
V gene: TRBV4-1; CDR3 length: 15; clone size: few; D gene: TRBD1; CDR3 protein: ASSQGAGTANTGELF
V gene: TRBV12-3/TRBV12-4; CDR3 length: 14; clone size: many; D gene: TRBD2; CDR3 protein: ASMDASGRSTDTQY
V gene: TRBV20-1; CDR3 length: 13; clone size: few; D gene: -; CDR3 protein: SASTGEVGYNEQF
V gene: TRBV7-9; CDR3 length: 11; clone size: many; D gene: -; CDR3 protein: ASTDGLTYEQY
V gene: TRBV13; CDR3 length: 11; clone size: few; D gene: TRBD2; CDR3 protein: ASSPGGNYEQY
V gene: TRBV20-1; CDR3 length: 12; clone size: -; D gene: TRBD1; CDR3 protein: SASATGTVYEQY
V gene: TRBV29-1; CDR3 length: 9; clone size: many; D gene: -; CDR3 protein: SVVYTDTQY
V gene: TRBV12-3/TRBV12-4; CDR3 length: 11; clone size: many; D gene: -; CDR3 protein: ASSHDRSYGYT
V gene: TRBV3-1; CDR3 length: 14; clone size: -; D gene: TRBD2; CDR3 protein: ASSPSLAGPYNEQF
V gene: TRBV15; CDR3 length: 14; clone size: many; D gene: -; CDR3 protein: ATSRDQSGYQETQY
V gene: TRBV6-1; CDR3 length: 11; clone size: many; D gene: -; CDR3 protein: ASSEAHSYEQY
V gene: TRBV5-6; CDR3 length: 13; clone size: -; D gene: -; CDR3 protein: ASSLAGMGNQPQH
V gene: TRBV11-2; CDR3 length: 12; clone size: few; D gene: -; CDR3 protein: ASSLFSSPETQY
V gene: TRBV30; CDR3 length: 12; clone size: few; D gene: -; CDR3 protein: AWSDGHGVGELF
V gene: TRBV28; CDR3 length: 12; clone size: many; D gene: TRBD1; CDR3 protein: ASGQGLSSYEQY
V gene: TRBV7-9; CDR3 length: 12; clone size: many; D gene: -; CDR3 protein: ASSSGGSLETQY
V gene: TRBV7-9; CDR3 length: 11; clone size: many; D gene: -; CDR3 protein: ASSSTPAYEQY
V gene: TRBV14; CDR3 length: 12; clone size: many; D gene: -; CDR3 protein: ASSQDHANYGYT
V gene: TRBV7-2; CDR3 length: 16; clone size: -; D gene: -; CDR3 protein: ASSMGMSGAWADSPLH
V gene: TRBV6-5; CDR3 length: 11; clone size: many; D gene: -; CDR3 protein: ASRQGPAQPQH
V gene: TRBV4-1; CDR3 length: 14; clone size: many; D gene: -; CDR3 protein: ASSQAQTGWADTQY
V gene: TRBV11-2; CDR3 length: 14; clone size: -; D gene: TRBD2; CDR3 protein: ANSLVPTSADYEQY
V gene: TRBV5-4; CDR3 length: 14; clone size: -; D gene: -; CDR3 protein: ASSLDQTQAGNTIY
V gene: TRBV7-9; CDR3 length: 17; clone size: few; D gene: -; CDR3 protein: ASSSITRGTYSGANVLT
V gene: TRBV20-1; CDR3 length: 12; clone size: -; D gene: -; CDR3 protein: SARAGYSSYEQY
V gene: TRBV5-1; CDR3 length: 13; clone size: many; D gene: TRBD1; CDR3 protein: ASSLDAGTGPEQY
V gene: TRBV2; CDR3 length: 13; clone size: -; D gene: -; CDR3 protein: ASSEEGSGNEKLF
V gene: TRBV27; CDR3 length: 13; clone size: many; D gene: TRBD1; CDR3 protein: ASSLYRGLPYEQY
V gene: TRBV7-3; CDR3 length: 13; clone size: many; D gene: -; CDR3 protein: ASSLHGNSYNEQF
V gene: TRBV5-8; CDR3 length: 13; clone size: many; D gene: -; CDR3 protein: ASSLAPSGQGKPD
V gene: TRBV11-2; CDR3 length: 13; clone size: many; D gene: -; CDR3 protein: ASSSASGVNQPQH
V gene: TRBV19; CDR3 length: 12; clone size: many; D gene: -; CDR3 protein: ASSIIELNTEAF
V gene: TRBV12-3/TRBV12-4; CDR3 length: 11; clone size: many; D gene: -; CDR3 protein: ASRPPGTYEQY
V gene: TRBV28; CDR3 length: 14; clone size: many; D gene: TRBD2; CDR3 protein: ASSLGASGITDTQY
V gene: TRBV20-1; CDR3 length: 10; clone size: many; D gene: TRBD2; CDR3 protein: SAGASGYEQY
V gene: TRBV20-1; CDR3 length: 13; clone size: few; D gene: -; CDR3 protein: SASHLKRGGDTQY
V gene: TRBV7-8; CDR3 length: 17; clone size: many; D gene: -; CDR3 protein: ASSNSGTLESQRGTEAF
V gene: TRBV4-3; CDR3 length: 15; clone size: many; D gene: -; CDR3 protein: ASSQDAADTTNYGYT
V gene: TRBV20-1; CDR3 length: 13; clone size: few; D gene: -; CDR3 protein: SAREMSSYNSPLH
V gene: TRBV29-1; CDR3 length: 10; clone size: few; D gene: -; CDR3 protein: SVAGPAYEQY
V gene: TRBV5-5; CDR3 length: 13; clone size: many; D gene: TRBD1; CDR3 protein: ASSPTGAPNTEAF
V gene: TRBV4-3; CDR3 length: 13; clone size: -; D gene: TRBD2; CDR3 protein: ASSQGTSGACEQY
V gene: TRBV10-2; CDR3 length: 14; clone size: -; D gene: TRBD2; CDR3 protein: ASSDYTSGETDTQY
V gene: TRBV4-3; CDR3 length: 16; clone size: -; D gene: TRBD2; CDR3 protein: ASSQDLISGSGIHEQF
V gene: TRBV10-3; CDR3 length: 13; clone size: many; D gene: TRBD2; CDR3 protein: AIREPGLKTDTQY
V gene: TRBV19; CDR3 length: 11; clone size: -; D gene: TRBD2; CDR3 protein: ASSRGGYNEQF
V gene: TRBV12-3/TRBV12-4; CDR3 length: 15; clone size: many; D gene: -; CDR3 protein: ASSPHPLTGVTDTQY
V gene: TRBV2; CDR3 length: 12; clone size: many; D gene: TRBD1; CDR3 protein: ASSGDSRTDTQY
V gene: TRBV7-9; CDR3 length: 14; clone size: -; D gene: -; CDR3 protein: ASSLGRPPTYYEQY
V gene: TRBV25-1; CDR3 length: 12; clone size: many; D gene: TRBD1; CDR3 protein: ASSKTGGATEAF